This T cell receptor beta chain was documented in a study of CD8+CD57+ T cells in acquired aplastic anemia (dated by TCRdb to 2016 to 2019). Study-level background: On average, sorted CD4+ and CD8+ cells yielded 2.5 to 3.5 ug of extracted DNA, with a range of about 0.19 to 30 ug. The research as a whole found: Around 30 CD8+ CDR3 sequences were found to be shared between patients and controls, but these sequences appeared to be highly expressed in patients and within the immunodominant clones of the patients. No significant difference in CD8+ Simpson's diversity was found between patients and healthy controls (P=0.060).

In the study, sorted CD4+ and CD8+ blood T cells from patients with severe aplastic anemia and from healthy subjects underwent deep sequencing of TCR repertoires. Ficoll-Paque density gradient centrifugation was used to isolate peripheral blood mononuclear cells. Before DNA extraction, CD4+ and CD8+ T cells were sorted with FACS or magnetic beads. On this clonotype itself: The antigen it binds to is not known. No much larger clone exists at a distance of one base, and base qualities are not known.

The germline V end is reduced by 4 bases and the J end by 7 bases; junction bases left unmatched: 3. Taken from the germline V gene, the CDR1 and CDR2 loops are SNHLY and FYNNEI. Including cysteine and phenylalanine, the CDR3 has 14 amino acids. The CDR3 DNA has 42 bases and is translated from base 1. Profiling of TCR beta VDJ combinations and CDR3 sequences used genomic DNA as the template. TCR repertoire sequencing was run on an Illumina HiSeq 2000. The authors processed their data as follows. Repertoires were assessed using TRBV/TRBJ rearrangement plots, CDR3 size and DJ length profiles, and Simpson's diversity index. The most abundant DNA sequence in the deep sequencing data was taken as the immunodominant clone. CDR3 amino acid sequences were screened for sharing across subjects and compared with published repertoires and the VDJdb database. TCRdb handled the public reads itself, with Q25 trimming in fastp and clone calling in MiXCR, and kept productive beta chains. One record per CDR3 amino acid sequence lists the most common genes and DNA. In this record, the V and J calls reflect TCRdb's handling and not the investigators' own analysis. In this sample the table shows 150,000 to 200,000 distinct CDR3 sequences, 64% of which occur a single time. More than 45% of the sample lies in the top ten.

The clonotype was recovered from a human donor with severe aplastic anemia or a healthy control (not recorded which). Source material: sorted CD4+, CD8+, or CD8+CD57+ T cells (not recorded which) from PBMCs. Recombination connected TRBV2 to TRBJ1-5, with 11 junctional bases fitting TRBD1. Read as DNA, the sequence is TGTGCCAGCAGTGGGACAGGGGGCAGGCAGCCCCAGCATTTT. This translates into CASSGTGGRQPQHF.